The 10 T cell receptor beta chains presented below share a single source sample, sequenced in a study of beta chain features in type 1 diabetes. Notes on the study in general: In every one of the four CD4+ subsets, TCRB CDR3s were moderately but significantly shorter in Type 1 diabetes patients.

TCRB transcripts that were expressed got sequenced, as all of the isolated RNA had been reverse transcribed. Measured with immunoSEQ multiplex PCR; TCRdb has only the in-frame clones, and not every one. The sample contains a few hundred thousand clones, 14% of which appear only once. What these receptors recognize is not known. The sequenced sample consisted of naive CD4+ T cells from blood. Source of these receptors: a man aged 25 to 40 with type 1 diabetes.

In its sample, this clone was seen a few times. The chain employs TRBV30 and TRBJ2-2; a possible D gene is TRBD1 (5 bases). Germline-derived CDR1 and CDR2 are GTSNPN and SVGIG (reference sequence). The CDR3 covers 14 residues. V gave up 0 bases and J gave up 4 bases, with 9 bases separating them. The CDR3 is CAWSVGQITGELFF. The DNA for the CDR3 is TGTGCCTGGAGTGTAGGACAAATCACCGGGGAGCTGTTTTTT.

The J gene is TRBJ2-5, the V gene TRBV2, with D maybe TRBD1 (5 bases). The CDR3 sequence is 13 residues long. Germline values: CDR1 SNHLY, CDR2 FYNNEI. Between the trimmed V and J ends, which lost 6 bases and 3 bases, there was a span of 11 bases. CDR3: CASRGPRKETQYF. CDR3 nucleotides: TGTGCCAGCAGGGGGCCGAGGAAAGAGACCCAGTACTTC.

V is TRBV4-1 and J is TRBJ1-4; 8 bases are shared with TRBD1. The junction had 10 bases not matched to a gene; V was cut back by 2 bases and J by 5 bases. Germline values: CDR1 MGHRA, CDR2 YSYEKL. The CDR3 contains 17 residues. In nucleotides, the CDR3 is TGCGCCAGCAGCCAACTACAGGGGACAGGTCCGAATGAAAAACTGTTTTTT. Its protein product is CASSQLQGTGPNEKLFF.

This clone was seen only a few times. The chain uses TRBV7-2 and TRBJ2-2; D unclear. V lost 2 bases and J 7 bases, leaving 2 bases between the germline ends. The CDR3 totals 11 residues. Germline-derived CDR1 and CDR2 are SGHTA and FQGNSA. Written as DNA, the CDR3 is TGTGCCAGCAGCTTACACGGGGAGCTGTTTTTT. It is translated as CASSLHGELFF.

CDR3 protein: CASSIKDRGSPEAFF. CDR3 DNA sequence: TGTGCCAGTAGTATTAAGGACAGGGGATCGCCTGAAGCTTTCTTT. The rearrangement links TRBV19 to TRBJ1-1; the match to TRBD1 covers 9 bases. The V gene's germline CDR1 is LNHDA and CDR2 SQIVND (reference sequence). This CDR3 contains 15 residues. Trimming took 3 bases from V and 6 from J; bases not matched to a gene: 8.

V gene TRBV5-1 combines with J gene TRBJ2-7, with no clear D. The ends were cut back, 0 bases at V and 0 bases at J, with 7 bases in the middle. Per the germline V gene, CDR1 is SGHRS and CDR2 is YFSETQ. The CDR3 has 14 amino acids. The CDR3 bases are TGCGCCAGCAGCTTGGAAAACTTCTCCTACGAGCAGTACTTC. Protein: CASSLENFSYEQYF. The full variable domain, in which reference TRBV5-1 and TRBJ2-7 provide the parts outside the CDR3, is KAGVTQTPRYLIKTRGQQVTLSCSPISGHRSVSWYQQTPGQGLQFLFEYFSETQRNKGNFPGRFSGRQFSNSRSEMNVSTLELGDSALYLCASSLENFSYEQYFGPGTRLTVT.

The V gene is TRBV2, the J gene TRBJ2-1; D is possibly TRBD1 (6 bases). This CDR3 has 12 residues. Trimming removed 5 bases from V and 14 bases from J, with 16 bases in between. Germline CDR1 reads SNHLY; CDR2 reads FYNNEI. The CDR3 spells CASSTGTPTEFF. In DNA, the CDR3 is TGTGCCAGCAGTACAGGGACCCCTACAGAGTTCTTC.

The CDR3 here is CASSSLRAGGPDTQYF. DNA of the CDR3: TGTGCCAGCAGCTCTTTGCGGGCGGGGGGCCCAGATACGCAGTATTTT. The rearrangement links TRBV7-9 to TRBJ2-3; 8 bases are shared with TRBD2. From germline, CDR1 is SEHNR and CDR2 FQNEAQ (reference sequence). The CDR3 extends over 16 amino acids. With V trimmed by 4 bases and J by 4 bases, 10 bases remained unmatched.

This clone was observed a handful of times. The chain joins TRBV15 to TRBJ1-1, with 9 bases identical to TRBD1. The length of the CDR3 is 15 residues. Trimming took 3 bases from V and 4 from J; bases not matched to a gene: 6. Per germline, CDR1 LNHNV and CDR2 YYDKDF (reference sequence). The CDR3 spells CATSRATGQGTEAFF. The CDR3 nucleotides are TGTGCCACCAGCAGGGCCACGGGACAGGGCACTGAAGCTTTCTTT.

V and J are TRBV20-1 and TRBJ1-2; 7 nucleotides agree with TRBD1. Looked up from germline, CDR1 is DFQATT and CDR2 is SNEGSKA (reference sequence). V was clipped by 3 bases and J by 8 bases; unmatched bases: 3. This CDR3 region has 11 residues. This CDR3 reads CSAREQGGYTF. The DNA of the CDR3 is TGCAGTGCTAGGGAACAGGGGGGCTACACCTTC.